This is a list of T cell receptor beta chains from one sample in a study of beta chain features in type 1 diabetes. TCRdb's copy holds only in-frame clones and misses some; the assay was immunoSEQ multiplex PCR. The sample has about 170,000 clones, 7.8% seen once. Sequenced: central memory CD4+ T cells from blood. The receptors were gathered from a woman in her 40s with type 1 diabetes. Each CDR3 is given with its conserved first and last residue. The D gene is left open where the match is weak. A clone size is listed for some rows: how often the clone was seen (once, few, many), or a class if it is expanded.

size: NA
V: TRBV4-3
J: TRBJ1-2
D: NA
CDR3: CASSQDASGPNYGYTF
DNA: TGCGCCAGCAGCCAAGATGCCAGTGGGCCCAACTATGGCTACACCTTC

size: NA
V: TRBV29-1
J: TRBJ1-2
D: TRBD1
CDR3: CSVEGGTGVYGYTF
DNA: TGCAGCGTTGAAGGCGGGACAGGAGTCTATGGCTACACCTTC

size: few
V: TRBV5-1
J: TRBJ2-6
D: NA
CDR3: CASSLQGGTGANVLTF
DNA: TGCGCCAGCAGCTTACAGGGGGGGACTGGGGCCAACGTCCTGACTTTC

size: few
V: TRBV14
J: TRBJ2-3
D: NA
CDR3: CASSQDMQPGTQYF
DNA: TGTGCCAGCAGCCAAGATATGCAGCCGGGTACGCAGTATTTT

size: many
V: TRBV5-1
J: TRBJ2-1
D: NA
CDR3: CASSLAPGDNEQFF
DNA: TGCGCCAGCAGCTTGGCGCCCGGAGACAATGAGCAGTTCTTC

size: NA
V: TRBV5-1
J: TRBJ2-1
D: TRBD2
CDR3: CASSWGLAGAGNEQFF
DNA: TGCGCCAGCAGCTGGGGACTAGCGGGAGCTGGCAATGAGCAGTTCTTC

size: few
V: TRBV4-3
J: TRBJ1-4
D: NA
CDR3: CASSPAGGEKLFF
DNA: TGCGCCAGCAGCCCCGCGGGAGGCGAAAAACTGTTTTTT

size: few
V: TRBV4-1
J: TRBJ1-2
D: NA
CDR3: CASSQDLGGKDTF
DNA: TGCGCCAGCAGCCAAGATCTGGGGGGTAAGGACACCTTC

size: few
V: TRBV5-1
J: TRBJ1-4
D: NA
CDR3: CASSFESGDEKLFF
DNA: TGCGCCAGCAGCTTCGAGAGCGGGGATGAAAAACTGTTTTTT

size: NA
V: TRBV5-1
J: TRBJ2-5
D: TRBD2
CDR3: CASSPGLAGVRRGETQYF
DNA: TGCGCCAGCAGCCCGGGACTAGCGGGGGTCCGCCGAGGGGAGACCCAGTACTTC

size: few
V: TRBV7-9
J: TRBJ1-1
D: TRBD1
CDR3: CASSLDRAGGTEAFF
DNA: TGTGCCAGCAGCCTCGACAGGGCGGGAGGCACTGAAGCTTTCTTT

size: few
V: TRBV7-2
J: TRBJ2-7
D: NA
CDR3: CASSLFSRAGVGDSYEQYF
DNA: TGTGCCAGCAGCTTGTTTAGTCGGGCAGGGGTGGGGGATTCCTACGAGCAGTACTTC

size: few
V: TRBV11-2
J: TRBJ1-1
D: NA
CDR3: CASSLRQGNTEAFF
DNA: TGTGCCAGCAGCTTACGGCAGGGGAACACTGAAGCTTTCTTT

size: few
V: TRBV28
J: TRBJ2-5
D: TRBD2
CDR3: CASRTYDGRLGETQYF
DNA: TGTGCCAGCAGGACGTACGACGGGAGGTTGGGAGAGACCCAGTACTTC

size: NA
V: TRBV4-3
J: TRBJ1-6
D: NA
CDR3: CASSQVVQSSYNSPLHF
DNA: TGCGCCAGCAGCCAAGTGGTACAGAGCTCCTATAATTCACCCCTCCACTTT

size: NA
V: TRBV29-1
J: TRBJ1-1
D: NA
CDR3: CSVPGGWGLTEAFF
DNA: TGCAGCGTCCCGGGAGGGTGGGGACTCACTGAAGCTTTCTTT

size: NA
V: TRBV30
J: TRBJ1-3
D: NA
CDR3: CAWSVRGSRNTIYF
DNA: TGTGCCTGGAGTGTCCGCGGAAGCCGGAACACCATATATTTT

size: NA
V: TRBV5-6
J: TRBJ1-5
D: NA
CDR3: CASSLGRDNQPQHF
DNA: TGTGCCAGCAGCTTGGGCAGGGATAATCAGCCCCAGCATTTT

size: few
V: TRBV29-1
J: TRBJ2-7
D: NA
CDR3: CSVEDVQTYEQYF
DNA: TGCAGCGTTGAAGATGTACAGACCTACGAGCAGTACTTC

size: NA
V: TRBV13
J: TRBJ2-7
D: TRBD2
CDR3: CASSTRLAGVQRPYEQYF
DNA: TGTGCCAGCAGCACCCGACTAGCGGGAGTCCAAAGGCCCTACGAGCAGTACTTC

size: few
V: TRBV11-1
J: TRBJ1-4
D: NA
CDR3: CASSLEDSGEKLFF
DNA: TGTGCCAGCAGCTTGGAGGACAGTGGAGAAAAACTGTTTTTT

size: NA
V: TRBV7-9
J: TRBJ2-5
D: NA
CDR3: CASSSMGTGFQETQYF
DNA: TGTGCCAGCAGCTCCATGGGGACTGGCTTTCAAGAGACCCAGTACTTC